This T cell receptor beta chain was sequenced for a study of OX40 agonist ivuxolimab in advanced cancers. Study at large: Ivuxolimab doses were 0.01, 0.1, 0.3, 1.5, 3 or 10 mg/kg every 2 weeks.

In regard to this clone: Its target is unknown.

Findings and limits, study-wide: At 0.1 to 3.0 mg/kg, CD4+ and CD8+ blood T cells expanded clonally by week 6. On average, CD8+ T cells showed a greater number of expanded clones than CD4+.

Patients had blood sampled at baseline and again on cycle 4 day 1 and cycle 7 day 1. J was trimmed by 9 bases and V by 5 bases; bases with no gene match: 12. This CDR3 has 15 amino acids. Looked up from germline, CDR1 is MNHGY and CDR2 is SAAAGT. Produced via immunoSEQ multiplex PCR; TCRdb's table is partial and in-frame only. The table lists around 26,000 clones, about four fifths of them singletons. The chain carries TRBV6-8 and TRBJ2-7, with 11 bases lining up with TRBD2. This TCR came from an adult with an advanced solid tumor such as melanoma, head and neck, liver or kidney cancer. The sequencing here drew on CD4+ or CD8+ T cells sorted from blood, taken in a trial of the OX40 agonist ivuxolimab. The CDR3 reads CASSQLGSGRVRQYF. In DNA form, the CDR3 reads TGTGCCAGCAGTCAGCTAGGTAGCGGGAGGGTGAGGCAGTACTTC.